This entry concerns a single TCR beta chain. The antigen remains undetermined. Investigators sought sequencing depths of between 1 in 200,000 and 1 in 1 million T cells. The protocol was immunoSEQ multiplex PCR, while the TCRdb copy is restricted to in-frame clones and leaves out a portion. The sample holds just over 200,000 clones, just over 70% seen once. This sample is part of a study of cytotoxic CD8 clonotypes in ibrutinib-treated CLL. The study's findings and limits: Public clonotypes were rare and shrank or held steady on treatment.

This CDR3 has 15 residues. V lost 1 base to trimming and J lost 1 base; unmatched junction nucleotides: 4. CDR1 SGHTA and CDR2 FQGNSA come from the germline V gene. This receptor was obtained from a human donor with chronic lymphocytic leukemia. This specimen consisted of PBMCs, obtained after 12 months of ibrutinib treatment. The chain carries TRBV7-2 and TRBJ2-7; 7 bases align to TRBD1. CDR3 protein: CASSLEQGLSYEQYF. CDR3 in DNA: TGTGCCAGCAGCTTAGAACAGGGGCTATCCTACGAGCAGTACTTC.